One T cell receptor beta chain is described in this entry. This sample was taken from a study of control samples from healthy donors and cancer patients. The assay was immunoSEQ multiplex PCR, and TCRdb's table has in-frame clones only and misses some. The top ten clones hold around 13% of a sample with about 140,000 clones, approximately 94% of them seen once. The length of the CDR3 is 14 residues. Germline V gene data show CDR1 as MNHNS and CDR2 as SASEGT. The ends were cut back, 3 bases at V and 6 bases at J, with 15 bases in the middle. The source material was blood. The rearrangement uses TRBV6-1 and TRBJ2-7, with D perhaps TRBD1 (6 bases). The origin of this receptor is a man aged 35-49 years in good health. CDR3 sequence (DNA): TGTGCCAGCAGTGACAAGTACAGGGTCCGCGAGCAGTACTTC. It translates to CASSDKYRVREQYF.